This T cell receptor (beta chain) came from a study of T cells in Graves' hyperthyroidism and ophthalmopathy. RNA transcripts were the template for amplifying TCR beta CDR3 regions. A set of HTBI primers served as the primers for a first-round RT-PCR of the TCR CDR3. TCRdb recomputed calls from the multiplex PCR reads with MiXCR, one row per CDR3 protein. Of a few hundred thousand distinct CDR3 sequences in the sample, 15% to 18% were seen once. Those patients with uncontrolled infection, other autoimmune disease, pregnancy or lactation were excluded. The authors obtained PBMCs from about 9.5 ml of fresh peripheral blood. This CDR3 region has 17 residues. Unmatched junction bases numbered 15, after V lost 3 bases and J lost 4 bases. Germline V gives CDR1 SGDLS, CDR2 YYNGEE.

Sample: blood. The V call is TRBV9, the J call TRBJ2-5, with 7 bases that match TRBD1. The receptor's source is a woman aged 25 to 39 with Graves' hyperthyroidism. CDR3 sequence (DNA): TGTGCCAGCAGCGCAACCAGGTGGGGGAACAGGGGAGAGACCCAGTACTTC. Its translation: CASSATRWGNRGETQYF.